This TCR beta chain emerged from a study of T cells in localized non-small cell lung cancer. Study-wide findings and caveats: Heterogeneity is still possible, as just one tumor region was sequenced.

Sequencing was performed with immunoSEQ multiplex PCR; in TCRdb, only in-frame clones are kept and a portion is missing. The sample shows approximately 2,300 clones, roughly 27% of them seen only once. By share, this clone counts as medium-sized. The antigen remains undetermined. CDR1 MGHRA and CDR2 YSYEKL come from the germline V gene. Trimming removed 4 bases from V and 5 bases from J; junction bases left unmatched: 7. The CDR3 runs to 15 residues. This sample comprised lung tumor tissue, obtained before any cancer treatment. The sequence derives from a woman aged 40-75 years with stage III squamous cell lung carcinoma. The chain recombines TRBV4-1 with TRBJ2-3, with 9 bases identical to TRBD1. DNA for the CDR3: TGCGCCAGCAGCCGTTCCACAGGGGGCATAGATACGCAGTATTTT. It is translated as CASSRSTGGIDTQYF.